This T cell receptor beta chain was sequenced during a study of T cells in Graves' hyperthyroidism and ophthalmopathy. A remark on this clonotype: Its antigen is unknown.

Recently diagnosed hyperthyroidism of less than 2 months' duration affected patients aged 18 to 65. Each diagnosis drew on symptoms, thyroxine, TRAb, thyroid ultrasound and orbital computed tomography findings. Overall study results and limits: Among thyroid clonotypes expanded above 0.001, most also appeared in blood. In validation, the model predicted ophthalmopathy. These predictions came a median around 5.9 months before onset.

Amplified regions were TCR beta CDR3 sequences from RNA transcripts. The study used the HTBI primer set for a first-round RT-PCR of the TCR CDR3. TCRdb analysed the multiplex PCR reads with MiXCR anew, one entry per CDR3 protein. The table has approximately 560,000 distinct CDR3 sequences, about half seen once; the top ten hold 6.5% to 9%. The clonotype comes from a woman under 30 with Graves' hyperthyroidism. Sequencing was done on a sample of peripheral blood or thyroid tissue (not recorded which).

The CDR3 loop is CSTASGSGETQYF. The DNA for the CDR3 is TGCAGCACTGCGAGCGGGAGTGGAGAGACCCAGTACTTC. V and J are TRBV29-1 and TRBJ2-5; 8 bases are shared with TRBD2. V lost 8 bases, J lost 4 bases, and 9 bases stayed unmatched. Germline V CDR1 and CDR2: SQVTM, ANQGSEA. The CDR3 has 13 amino acids.